A selection of T cell receptor beta chains follows, all from one sample in a study of T-cell memory formation after mild COVID-19. TCRdb reprocessed the 5' RACE reads via MiXCR and lists one record per CDR3 protein. The data hold 90,000 to 130,000 distinct CDR3 sequences, with roughly a sixth observed a single time. Sequenced input: PBMCs or a T cell subset sorted from them (not recorded which). The receptor set was obtained from a man younger than 30 who had mild COVID-19 (a few samples of this study predate the infection). Cell type and time point are not known. Each CDR3 is given with its conserved first and last residue. D genes are given only for firm matches. Clone size is shown for a subset of rows, as once, few, many or a class of expanded clone.

D,V,J,length,size,CDR3,DNA
.,TRBV23-1,TRBJ2-5,12,few,CASSQSGKTQYF,TGCGCCAGCAGTCAATCGGGAAAGACCCAGTACTTC
TRBD1,TRBV20-1,TRBJ1-1,14,few,CSAGRTGMNTEAFF,TGCAGTGCTGGACGGACAGGCATGAACACTGAAGCTTTCTTT
TRBD2,TRBV15,TRBJ2-3,15,few,CATSGRGALWGPQYF,TGTGCCACCAGTGGGCGGGGGGCCCTTTGGGGTCCGCAGTATTTT
.,TRBV5-1,TRBJ1-6,16,.,CASSLNYAGPSSPLHF,TGCGCCAGCAGCTTGAATTACGCAGGGCCGAGTTCACCCCTCCACTTT
TRBD2,TRBV12-3/TRBV12-4,TRBJ2-5,15,few,CASSFGRVQQETQYF,TGTGCCAGCAGTTTCGGGAGGGTACAGCAAGAGACCCAGTACTTC
.,TRBV12-3/TRBV12-4,TRBJ2-5,12,.,CASSPPWETQYF,TGTGCCAGCAGCCCGCCGTGGGAGACCCAGTACTTC
TRBD1,TRBV7-2,TRBJ2-5,19,few,CASSADSGQGASWQETQYF,TGTGCCAGCAGCGCAGACTCCGGACAGGGGGCATCTTGGCAAGAGACCCAGTACTTC
.,TRBV19,TRBJ1-5,13,.,CASSGPRGQPQHF,TGTGCCAGTAGTGGCCCACGCGGGCAGCCCCAGCATTTT
TRBD2,TRBV3-1,TRBJ2-4,15,few,CASSPSGTSSNIQYF,TGTGCCAGCAGCCCCTCCGGGACTAGCTCGAACATTCAGTACTTC
TRBD2,TRBV20-1,TRBJ2-1,14,few,CSASTGLADGEQFF,TGCAGTGCTTCTACGGGACTAGCTGACGGTGAGCAGTTCTTC
TRBD1,TRBV7-9,TRBJ2-3,16,.,CASSLGDRGIRDTQYF,TGTGCCAGCAGCTTAGGGGACAGGGGCATCAGGGATACGCAGTATTTT
.,TRBV27,TRBJ1-1,13,few,CASSAFSAPEAFF,TGTGCCAGCTCGGCCTTCTCGGCCCCTGAAGCTTTCTTT
.,TRBV5-6,TRBJ1-1,11,.,CASSWEGRAFF,TGTGCCAGCAGCTGGGAGGGACGAGCTTTCTTT
.,TRBV11-2,TRBJ1-6,13,few,CASSFSDNSPLHF,TGTGCCAGCAGCTTCTCAGATAATTCACCCCTCCACTTT
.,TRBV20-1,TRBJ2-3,13,.,CSARVPGPDTQYF,TGCAGTGCTAGAGTTCCGGGCCCAGATACGCAGTATTTT
TRBD1,TRBV9,TRBJ2-3,16,.,CASSSRQGELTDTQYF,TGTGCCAGCAGCTCTCGACAGGGAGAACTCACAGATACGCAGTATTTT
.,TRBV5-1,TRBJ1-6,16,few,CASSLGTDFHNSPLHF,TGCGCCAGCAGCTTGGGGACGGACTTTCATAATTCACCCCTCCACTTT
.,TRBV5-1,TRBJ2-7,12,.,CASAAGNYEQYF,TGCGCCAGCGCAGCAGGGAATTACGAGCAGTACTTC
.,TRBV4-1,TRBJ1-2,11,few,CATSSGIGYTF,TGCGCCACCTCCTCGGGGATTGGCTACACCTTC
.,TRBV18,TRBJ1-1,13,.,CASSRDGRAEAFF,TGTGCCAGCTCACGAGATGGGAGGGCTGAAGCTTTCTTT
.,TRBV29-1,TRBJ1-2,11,.,CSAGGGNGYTF,TGCAGCGCTGGTGGGGGGAATGGCTACACCTTC
TRBD1,TRBV20-1,TRBJ2-6,14,once,CSANTGDGANVLTF,TGCAGTGCTAACACAGGGGATGGGGCCAACGTCCTGACTTTC
TRBD1,TRBV7-8,TRBJ1-2,14,.,CASSLAGQGTGYTF,TGTGCCAGCAGCTTAGCCGGACAGGGGACAGGCTACACCTTC
.,TRBV12-3/TRBV12-4,TRBJ2-5,12,few,CASSPDPRTQYF,TGTGCCAGCAGTCCCGACCCAAGGACCCAGTACTTC
.,TRBV12-3/TRBV12-4,TRBJ2-6,14,few,CASRTQAGANVLTF,TGTGCCAGCAGAACACAGGCTGGGGCCAACGTCCTGACTTTC
.,TRBV4-3,TRBJ2-3,14,many,CASSQDYSTDTQYF,TGCGCCAGCAGCCAAGACTATAGCACAGATACGCAGTATTTT
TRBD2,TRBV4-2,TRBJ2-3,17,few,CASSQLAGGRTTDTQYF,TGTGCCAGCAGCCAACTAGCGGGGGGCCGGACCACAGATACGCAGTATTTT
TRBD1,TRBV28,TRBJ2-5,16,.,CASSSGGWESQETQYF,TGTGCCAGCAGCTCAGGGGGCTGGGAGTCTCAAGAGACCCAGTACTTC
TRBD1,TRBV6-2/TRBV6-3,TRBJ1-5,15,.,CASSQHRDRNQTQHF,TGTGCCAGCAGCCAGCACCGGGACAGGAATCAGACCCAGCATTTT
.,TRBV4-3,TRBJ2-1,17,.,CASSQDFGYWRGDEQFF,TGCGCCAGCAGCCAAGATTTTGGGTACTGGCGGGGCGATGAGCAGTTCTTC
.,TRBV5-1,TRBJ2-5,13,.,CASGQGREETQYF,TGCGCCAGCGGCCAGGGCAGAGAAGAGACCCAGTACTTC
TRBD1,TRBV4-3,TRBJ2-5,15,many,CASSRGAGTEETQYF,TGCGCCAGCAGCCGAGGTGCTGGGACAGAAGAGACCCAGTACTTC
.,TRBV6-6,TRBJ2-3,13,.,CASSIRDPDTQYF,TGTGCCAGCAGCATCAGGGATCCCGATACGCAGTATTTT
.,TRBV12-3/TRBV12-4,TRBJ1-2,12,.,CASSSTWNGYTF,TGTGCCAGCAGTTCGACCTGGAATGGCTACACCTTC
TRBD2,TRBV20-1,TRBJ2-5,13,many,CSVGAGVEETHYF,TGCAGTGTAGGGGCGGGGGTAGAAGAGACCCATTACTTC
TRBD2,TRBV7-3,TRBJ2-3,15,few,CASSLQGGGRDTQYF,TGTGCCAGCAGCCTGCAGGGCGGGGGAAGAGATACGCAGTATTTT
.,TRBV7-2,TRBJ2-1,13,.,CASSRRAGNEQFF,TGTGCCAGCAGCCGCCGGGCGGGCAATGAGCAGTTCTTC
.,TRBV12-3/TRBV12-4,TRBJ2-3,14,.,CASSLDPGADTQYF,TGTGCCAGCAGTTTGGACCCCGGGGCAGATACGCAGTATTTT
.,TRBV6-6,TRBJ1-5,14,.,CASGDSHGNQPQHF,TGTGCCAGCGGGGACTCTCACGGCAATCAGCCCCAGCATTTT
.,TRBV6-5,TRBJ2-5,15,.,CASSYGTEGPETQYF,TGTGCCAGCAGTTACGGGACCGAAGGACCGGAGACCCAGTACTTC
TRBD1,TRBV7-9,TRBJ1-2,17,.,CASSPGQGALIGYGYTF,TGTGCCAGCAGCCCAGGACAGGGGGCCCTGATCGGCTATGGCTACACCTTC
.,TRBV9,TRBJ1-1,14,.,CASSVVTTNTEAFF,TGTGCCAGCAGCGTAGTGACGACTAACACTGAAGCTTTCTTT
.,TRBV25-1,TRBJ2-3,14,few,CASGDTRSTDTQYF,TGTGCCAGTGGGGACACGCGGTCCACAGATACGCAGTATTTT
TRBD2,TRBV20-1,TRBJ2-5,15,many,CSARDLRLAEETQYF,TGCAGTGCTAGAGATTTGCGACTAGCGGAAGAGACCCAGTACTTC